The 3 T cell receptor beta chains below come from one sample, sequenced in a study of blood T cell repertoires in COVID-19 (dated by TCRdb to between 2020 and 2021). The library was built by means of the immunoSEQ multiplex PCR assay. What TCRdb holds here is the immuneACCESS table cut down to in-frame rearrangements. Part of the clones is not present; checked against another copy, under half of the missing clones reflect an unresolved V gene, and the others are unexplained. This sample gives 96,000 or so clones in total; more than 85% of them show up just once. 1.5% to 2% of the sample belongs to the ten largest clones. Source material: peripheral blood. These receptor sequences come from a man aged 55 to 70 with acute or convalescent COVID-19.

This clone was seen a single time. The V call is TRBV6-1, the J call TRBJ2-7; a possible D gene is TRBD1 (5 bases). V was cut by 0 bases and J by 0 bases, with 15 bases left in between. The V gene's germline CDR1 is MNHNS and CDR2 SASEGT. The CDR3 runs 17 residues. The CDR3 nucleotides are TGTGCCAGCAGTGAAGCGCTTTGGCAGGGCCTCTCCTACGAGCAGTACTTC. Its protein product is CASSEALWQGLSYEQYF.

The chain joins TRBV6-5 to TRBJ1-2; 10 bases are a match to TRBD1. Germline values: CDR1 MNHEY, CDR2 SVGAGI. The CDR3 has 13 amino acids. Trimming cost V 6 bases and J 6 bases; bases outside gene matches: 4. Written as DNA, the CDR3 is TGTGCCAGCAGGCCGGGACAGGGGCATGGCTACACCTTC. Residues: CASRPGQGHGYTF.

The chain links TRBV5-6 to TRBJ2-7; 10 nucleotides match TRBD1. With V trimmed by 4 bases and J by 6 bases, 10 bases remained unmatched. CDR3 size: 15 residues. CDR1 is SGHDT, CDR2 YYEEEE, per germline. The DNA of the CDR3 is TGTGCCAGCAGCCACAAGGGGACAGGGGCTGGCGAGCAGTACTTC. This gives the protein CASSHKGTGAGEQYF. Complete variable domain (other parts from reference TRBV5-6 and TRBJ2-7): DAGVTQSPTHLIKTRGQQVTLRCSPKSGHDTVSWYQQALGQGPQFIFQYYEEEERQRGNFPDRFSGHQFPNYSSELNVNALLLGDSALYLCASSHKGTGAGEQYFGPGTRLTVT.